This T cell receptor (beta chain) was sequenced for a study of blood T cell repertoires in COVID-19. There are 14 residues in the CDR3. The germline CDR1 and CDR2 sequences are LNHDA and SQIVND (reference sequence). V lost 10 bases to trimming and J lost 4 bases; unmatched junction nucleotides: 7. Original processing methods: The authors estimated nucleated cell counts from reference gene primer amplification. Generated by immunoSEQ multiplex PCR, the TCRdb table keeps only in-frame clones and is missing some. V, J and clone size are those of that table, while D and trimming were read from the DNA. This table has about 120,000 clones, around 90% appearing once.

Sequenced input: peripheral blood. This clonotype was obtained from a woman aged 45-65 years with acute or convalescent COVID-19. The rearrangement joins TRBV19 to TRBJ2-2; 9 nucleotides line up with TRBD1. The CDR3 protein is CATRDRAGTGELFF. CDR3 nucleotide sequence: TGTGCCACCAGGGACAGGGCGGGCACCGGGGAGCTGTTTTTT.